This TCR beta chain stems from a study of T cell responses to AZD1222 COVID-19 vaccine. General observations from the study: The study sampled repertoires only after the peak T cell response.

About this clone: Its antigen is still unknown.

Profiled with immunoSEQ multiplex PCR; TCRdb holds only in-frame clones, not every one. Of 130,000 to 150,000 clones in the sample, around 84% are singletons; the top ten hold over 4.5%. Per the germline V gene, CDR1 is SGHVS and CDR2 is FNYEAQ. Trimming removed 2 bases from V and 6 bases from J, with 13 bases in between. The CDR3 totals 14 residues. This TCR derives from an adult who received the AZD1222 COVID-19 vaccine. The rearrangement links TRBV7-6 to TRBJ1-2, with D hard to call. The material sequenced was peripheral blood, taken 28 days after the second AZD1222 dose. Written as DNA, the CDR3 is TGTGCCAGCAGCTTAAATCGGGCGAAGGATGGCTACACCTTC. Translation: CASSLNRAKDGYTF.